These 18 T cell receptor beta chains share one sample of origin, sequenced in a study of blood T cells in healthy people across ages. Using a J-beta primer mix together with a sample-barcoded 5' primer, a second PCR was run for roughly 6 to 11 cycles. TCRdb fed the 5' RACE reads into MiXCR, producing one record per CDR3 protein. This sample carries roughly 680,000 distinct CDR3 sequences, under 65% of them seen once, and the ten largest clones take about 13%. The sequencing sample was made of blood. Receptors were obtained from a woman aged 80 or over in good health.

In its sample, this clonotype was seen many times. The rearrangement links TRBV6-5 to TRBJ1-4; a possible D gene is TRBD1 (6 bases). V was cut by 6 bases and J by 1 base, with 15 bases left in between. This CDR3 has 16 amino acids. The germline gives CDR1 MNHEY, CDR2 SVGAGI. The CDR3 spells CASSRGQPLTNEKLFF. CDR3 nucleotide sequence: TGTGCCAGCAGCCGCGGACAGCCTTTAACTAATGAAAAACTGTTTTTT.

Notes on this clonotype: One junction end does not reproduce the germline sequence, and a read error may be involved. This chain joins TRBV13 and TRBJ2-7; 7 bases are a match to TRBD1. Germline V gene lookup returns CDR1 PRHDT and CDR2 FYEKMQ (reference sequence). This CDR3 is built from 15 residues. The CDR3 region is CVSSLEGGGSYEQYF. The CDR3 DNA sequence: TGTGTCAGCAGCTTAGAAGGGGGCGGCTCCTACGAGCAGTACTTC.

This clonotype was detected only a few times. This may be a read error, as it is one base from a much larger clone. The J gene is TRBJ1-4, the V gene TRBV6-5, with TRBD1 as a possible D gene (5 bases). CDR3 size: 18 residues. Germline-derived CDR1 and CDR2 are MNHEY and SVGAGI. The CDR3 here is CASSYWDGRRDPNEKLFF. The CDR3 DNA reads TGTGCCAGCAGCTACTGGGACGGGAGGCGGGATCCTAATGAAAAACTGTTTTTT.

This clonotype has more than one count but fewer than ten. The genes are TRBV4-1 and TRBJ1-2; the D gene is possibly TRBD1 (6 bases). The CDR3 consists of 16 residues. Germline CDR1 reads MGHRA; CDR2 reads YSYEKL. Trimming took 4 bases from V and 3 from J, leaving 18 bases between them. The CDR3 loop is CASSRTTGRSDYGYTF. CDR3 nucleotides: TGCGCCAGCAGCCGAACAACAGGGCGCTCCGACTATGGCTACACCTTC.

The rearrangement uses TRBV5-1 and TRBJ1-1; no reliable D call. The V end lost 0 bases, the J end lost 4 bases, and 10 bases lay between the germline ends. CDR3 length equals 14 residues. Germline V gene data show CDR1 as SGHRS and CDR2 as YFSETQ. CDR3 in amino acids: CASSLEVVGTEAFF. The CDR3 DNA reads TGCGCCAGCAGCTTGGAAGTGGTTGGCACTGAAGCTTTCTTT.

A single count supports this clonotype. The rearrangement joins TRBV7-2 to TRBJ2-3, with 8 bases identical to TRBD2. V shed 7 bases, J shed 4 bases, and the junction held 10 bases outside the gene matches. CDR3 length: 15 amino acids. Germline V gene data show CDR1 as SGHTA and CDR2 as FQGNSA. Here the CDR3 DNA reads TGTGCCAGCACCTTTAGCGGGAAGGTGGCAGATACGCAGTATTTT. It translates to CASTFSGKVADTQYF.

This clonotype was picked up a small number of times. V and J are TRBV6-1 and TRBJ2-3; the match to TRBD2 covers 9 bases. Per the germline V gene, CDR1 is MNHNS and CDR2 is SASEGT. CDR3 length equals 17 residues. V dropped 2 bases and J dropped 0; count of bases not matched to a gene: 6. The CDR3 DNA reads TGTGCCAGCAGTGAATTACCTAGCGGGGTTAGCACAGATACGCAGTATTTT. This encodes CASSELPSGVSTDTQYF.

The CDR3 coding sequence is TGTGCCAGCAGCCCGTCAGGGGTGACTAACTATGGCTACACCTTC. Amino acids: CASSPSGVTNYGYTF. The chain employs TRBV7-9 and TRBJ1-2; possible D gene TRBD1, 6 bases. Germline CDR1 is SEHNR and CDR2 is FQNEAQ (reference sequence). The V end was cut by 5 bases, the J end by 0 bases, with 13 bases between. The CDR3 length is 15 residues. The full variable domain, its missing parts supplied by reference TRBV7-9 and TRBJ1-2, is DTGVSQNPRHKITKRGQNVTFRCDPISEHNRLYWYRQTLGQGPEFLTYFQNEAQLEKSRLLSDRFSAERPKGSFSTLEIQRTEQGDSAMYLCASSPSGVTNYGYTFGSGTRLTVV.

This clonotype was seen a single time. The chain is built from TRBV20-1 and TRBJ2-7, with TRBD2 matching over 7 bases. The J call is uncertain, as TRBJ2-5 better fits the DNA end. The CDR3 loop spans 15 amino acids. In germline, CDR1 is DFQATT, CDR2 SNEGSKA (reference sequence). CDR3 residues: CSATSGSRRGETQYF. Here the CDR3 DNA reads TGCAGTGCAACCAGCGGGTCCCGGCGGGGGGAGACCCAGTACTTC.

For the CDR3, the DNA is TGTGCCAGCAGCTTTGCGGGATCCTCGGGTGAGCAGTTCTTC. It translates to CASSFAGSSGEQFF. The chain is built from TRBV7-2 and TRBJ2-1; D may be TRBD2 (6 bases). Deletions cut 3 bases from V and 9 bases from J, with 15 bases between. Germline assignment: CDR1 SGHTA and CDR2 FQGNSA. There are 14 residues in the CDR3.

Comments on this clonotype: A much more abundant neighbour one base away suggests this may be a read error. The V gene is TRBV4-2, the J gene TRBJ2-1; 9 bases match TRBD1. The germline V gene encodes CDR1 LGHNA and CDR2 YNFKEQ. This CDR3 contains 15 residues. Written as DNA, the CDR3 is TGTGCCAGCAGCCAAGGGGACAGGGTCTACAGTGAGCAGTTCTTC. Translating gives CASSQGDRVYSEQFF.

This clonotype was observed once. The genes are TRBV7-3 and TRBJ2-7; possibly TRBD1 for D (5 bases). The CDR3 loop spans 16 amino acids. V lost 1 base, J lost 4 bases, and 17 bases lay in between. Germline CDR1 and CDR2: SGHTA and FQGTGA. The CDR3 is CASSLSRAGFAYEQYF. The CDR3, as DNA: TGTGCCAGCAGCTTAAGCAGGGCTGGTTTCGCTTACGAGCAGTACTTC. The variable domain in full, with the rest retrieved from reference TRBV7-3 and TRBJ2-7, is GAGVSQTPSNKVTEKGKYVELRCDPISGHTALYWYRQSLGQGPEFLIYFQGTGAADDSGLPNDRFFAVRPEGSVSTLKIQRTERGDSAVYLCASSLSRAGFAYEQYFGPGTRLTVT.

This clonotype was observed many times. A clone one base away is much larger, so this may be a read error. V and J are TRBV6-6 and TRBJ2-1; 10 bases match TRBD2. V shed 8 bases, J shed 10 bases, and the junction held 11 bases outside the gene matches. This CDR3 contains 14 residues. Looked up from germline, CDR1 is MNHNY and CDR2 is SVGAGI (reference sequence). CDR3 nucleotides: TGTGCCAGCGGAGTATCTAGCGGGAGCAGAGAGCAGTTCTTC. This gives the protein CASGVSSGSREQFF.

A remark on this clonotype: Given a much more abundant clone one base away, this may be a read error. This rearrangement joins TRBV6-6 to TRBJ2-7; tentative D call: TRBD2 (5 bases). The CDR3 is 16 amino acids. V lost 4 bases and J lost 6, with 22 bases in between. Per the germline V gene, CDR1 is MNHNY and CDR2 is SVGAGI (reference sequence). The CDR3 nucleotides are TGTGCCAGCAGTTCTAGGACGGGAAAGGGTTTATGCGAGCAGTACTTC. It translates to CASSSRTGKGLCEQYF.

This clonotype was found once. A much larger clone is a single base away; this may be a read error. The J gene is TRBJ2-7, the V gene TRBV7-2; D is ambiguous. This CDR3 spans 14 amino acids. V dropped 10 bases and J dropped 7 bases, with 23 bases sitting between them. Germline assignment: CDR1 SGHTA and CDR2 FQGNSA. The CDR3 protein is CAITPASSYNEQYF. Here the CDR3 DNA reads TGTGCCATCACCCCAGCATCCTCCTACAATGAGCAGTACTTC. Full variable domain (missing parts from reference TRBV7-2 and TRBJ2-7): GAGVSQSPSNKVTEKGKDVELRCDPISGHTALYWYRQSLGQGLEFLIYFQGNSAPDKSGLPSDRFSAERTGGSVSTLTIQRTQQEDSAVYLCAITPASSYNEQYFGPGTRLTVT.

V and J are TRBV7-2 and TRBJ1-5; TRBD1 is a possible D gene (5 bases). V lost 5 bases, J lost 6 bases, and 11 bases lay in between. The CDR3 runs 13 residues. Germline V lookup: CDR1 SGHTA, CDR2 FQGNSA. The DNA of the CDR3 is TGTGCCAGCAGCACCAGGGACGCTCAGCCCCAGCATTTT. Protein: CASSTRDAQPQHF.

CDR3 in amino acids: CSAPGQGAYSTDTQYF. CDR3 nucleotides: TGCAGTGCTCCGGGACAGGGGGCGTATAGCACAGATACGCAGTATTTT. The rearrangement links TRBV20-1 to TRBJ2-3; 12 bases align to TRBD1. CDR1 is DFQATT and CDR2 is SNEGSKA in the germline V gene (reference sequence). V trimming: 5 bases; J trimming: 0 bases; junction bases outside the gene matches: 6. The CDR3 is 16 residues long.

The V gene is TRBV28, the J gene TRBJ2-7, with 8 bases lining up with TRBD1. Trimming cost V 6 bases and J 2 bases; bases outside gene matches: 6. Germline lookup yields CDR1 MDHEN and CDR2 SYDVKM. This CDR3 region has 14 residues. CDR3 amino acids: CASRGTGETYEQYF. The CDR3 nucleotides are TGTGCCAGCAGGGGGACAGGAGAGACCTACGAGCAGTACTTC.